These 21 T cell receptor beta chains originate from one sample sequenced in a study of T cells in Graves' hyperthyroidism and ophthalmopathy. RNA transcripts gave rise to amplified TCR beta CDR3 regions. HTBI primers were the set used in a first-round RT-PCR of the TCR CDR3. MiXCR, applied by TCRdb to the multiplex PCR reads, yields one record per CDR3 protein. Among a few hundred thousand distinct CDR3 sequences listed, 14% were seen once. The sequenced material came from blood. The receptor set was obtained from a woman aged 18 to 35 with Graves' hyperthyroidism.

As regards this clonotype: A single base separates this from a much larger clone, so it may be a read error. The gene calls are TRBV11-2 and TRBJ2-4; 9 bases match TRBD2. The germline V gene encodes CDR1 SGHAT and CDR2 FQNNGV. The CDR3 totals 19 residues. The CDR3 is CASSLGFAGGMAAKNIHYF. Written as DNA, the CDR3 is TGTGCCAGCAGCTTAGGGTTCGCGGGAGGGATGGCAGCCAAAAACATTCACTACTTC. The full variable domain, completed using reference TRBV11-2 and TRBJ2-4, is EAGVAQSPRYKIIEKRQSVAFWCNPISGHATLYWYQQILGQGPKLLIQFQNNGVVDDSQLPKDRFSAERLKGVDSTLKIQPAKLEDSAVYLCASSLGFAGGMAAKNIHYFGAGTRLSVL.

The gene calls are TRBV4-1 and TRBJ2-7; 7 nucleotides align to TRBD1. Germline-derived CDR1 and CDR2 are MGHRA and YSYEKL. With V trimmed by 0 bases and J by 7 bases, 6 bases remained unmatched. The CDR3 runs to 14 residues. This CDR3 reads CASSQEQGLWEQYF. The CDR3 nucleotides are TGCGCCAGCAGCCAAGAACAGGGGCTGTGGGAGCAGTACTTC.

The chain is built from TRBV15 and TRBJ2-7, with a tentative D call TRBD2 (5 bases). The CDR3 length is 16 residues. Trimming took off 0 bases at V and 1 base at J, with 13 bases between the two ends. Germline V gene sequence: CDR1 LNHNV, CDR2 YYDKDF (reference sequence). CDR3: CATSRDRGRRSYEQYF. In DNA, the CDR3 is TGTGCCACCAGCAGAGATCGAGGGCGGAGGTCCTACGAGCAGTACTTC.

This clonotype was observed many times. This sequence joins TRBV19 and TRBJ1-1, with 8 bases fitting TRBD1. CDR1 is LNHDA, CDR2 SQIVND, per germline (reference sequence). The CDR3 has 16 amino acids. V was pared by 8 bases and J by 0 bases, with 11 bases of the junction left unmatched. CDR3 region: CASSDRAWAVNTEAFF. In nucleotides, the CDR3 is TGTGCCAGTTCGGACAGGGCTTGGGCGGTGAACACTGAAGCTTTCTTT.

This clonotype was seen more than once but under ten times. This chain connects TRBV9 to TRBJ1-4; D gene ambiguous. CDR1 SGDLS and CDR2 YYNGEE come from the germline V gene. Trimming took off 3 bases at V and 0 bases at J, with 6 bases between the two ends. The length of the CDR3 is 14 residues. The CDR3 DNA follows: TGTGCCAGCAGCGAGGACCCAACTAATGAAAAACTGTTTTTT. It yields the protein CASSEDPTNEKLFF.

The chain carries TRBV9 and TRBJ2-1; D remains ambiguous. This CDR3 has 13 residues. Germline V gene data show CDR1 as SGDLS and CDR2 as YYNGEE. V was clipped by 3 bases and J by 4 bases, with 8 bases between them. The CDR3 spells CASSALLYNEQFF. The CDR3 region has the DNA TGTGCCAGCAGCGCCCTTCTATACAATGAGCAGTTCTTC.

This clonotype has a count of ten or more. V usage is TRBV30 and J usage is TRBJ1-2, with unresolved D. CDR1 and CDR2 from the germline V gene are GTSNPN and SVGIG (reference sequence). V gave up 0 bases and J gave up 7 bases, with 6 bases separating them. The CDR3 runs 11 residues. The CDR3 bases are TGTGCCTGGAGTGTAAAGGTTGGCTACACCTTC. Its protein is CAWSVKVGYTF.

The chain recombines TRBV6-1 with TRBJ2-3; TRBD2 agrees at 14 bases. V shed 3 bases, J shed 5 bases, and the junction held 13 bases outside the gene matches. This CDR3 is built from 19 residues. Per the germline V gene, CDR1 is MNHNS and CDR2 is SASEGT. The CDR3 bases are TGTGCCAGCAGTGATCTACTCTCGGGACTAGCGGGAGTTCAAGATACGCAGTATTTT. Protein product: CASSDLLSGLAGVQDTQYF.

The CDR3 protein is CASSPTGTSFEQYF. The DNA for the CDR3 is TGTGCCAGCTCACCCACCGGGACTAGCTTCGAGCAGTACTTC. The chain is built from TRBV18 and TRBJ2-7; TRBD2 matches 9 bases. Germline V CDR1 and CDR2: KGHSH, LQKENI. The CDR3 runs to 14 residues. The junction had 6 bases not matched to a gene; V was cut back by 3 bases and J by 6 bases.

There are many counts of this clonotype. This sequence joins TRBV2 and TRBJ2-1, with 12 bases fitting TRBD2. J was trimmed by 3 bases and V by 6 bases; bases with no gene match: 9. The CDR3 consists of 17 residues. The germline gives CDR1 SNHLY, CDR2 FYNNEI. The CDR3 protein is CASSRTSGVGVYNEQFF. The CDR3 bases are TGTGCCAGCAGCCGGACTAGCGGGGTTGGGGTCTACAATGAGCAGTTCTTC.

Comments on this clonotype: The junction departs from germline at one end; a sequencing error may be responsible. CDR3 nucleotide sequence: TGTGCCAGCAGCTTAGCGCGGGGAGTAGGGGGCTACACCTTC. Amino acids: CASSLARGVGGYTF. The rearrangement links TRBV12-3 or TRBV12-4 to TRBJ1-2; no clear D. The CDR3 sequence is 14 residues long.

The table lists this clonotype with many counts. The CDR3 coding sequence is TGTGCCATCAGTGAGTCAGGGGATCAGCCCCAGCATTTT. Its protein product is CAISESGDQPQHF. The rearrangement joins TRBV10-3 to TRBJ1-5, with D possibly matching TRBD1 (5 bases). Germline V gene data show CDR1 as ENHRY and CDR2 as SYGVKD. CDR3 length equals 13 residues. Trimming stripped 0 bases from V and 5 bases from J, with 5 bases between.

This clonotype occurred a few times. The V and J genes are TRBV12-3 or TRBV12-4 and TRBJ1-1; TRBD1 is a possible D gene (5 bases). The germline V and J ends were trimmed by 4 bases and 3 bases, with 12 bases remaining between them. This CDR3 has 14 residues. Written as DNA, the CDR3 is TGTGCCAGCAGTTCGTCAGGGAGGGACACTGAAGCTTTCTTT. Translated: CASSSSGRDTEAFF.

This clonotype was found many times. The chain carries TRBV7-3 and TRBJ2-3, with 10 bases aligning to TRBD2. Germline lookup yields CDR1 SGHTA and CDR2 FQGTGA. This CDR3 region has 18 residues. J was trimmed by 4 bases and V by 1 base; bases with no gene match: 11. CDR3 loop: CASSLNPLSGRAADTQYF. The CDR3, as DNA: TGTGCCAGCAGCTTAAACCCACTGAGCGGGAGGGCCGCAGATACGCAGTATTTT.

This clonotype was seen only a few times. The gene calls are TRBV7-9 and TRBJ1-4; unclear D gene. The CDR3 is made up of 13 amino acids. Looked up from germline, CDR1 is SEHNR and CDR2 is FQNEAQ (reference sequence). Deletions cut 8 bases from V and 8 bases from J, with 15 bases between. CDR3 bases: TGTGCCAGCGGAGTCATAGGCGAGGAAAAACTGTTTTTT. This codes for CASGVIGEEKLFF.

This clonotype came up a few times. This sequence joins TRBV7-9 and TRBJ1-1; perhaps TRBD1 as D (6 bases). From germline, CDR1 is SEHNR and CDR2 FQNEAQ (reference sequence). The CDR3 contains 14 residues. Trimming pared 6 bases from V and 4 bases from J, leaving 15 bases between. The CDR3 DNA follows: TGTGCCAGCAGTCAAACAGGGCTCCGCACTGAAGCTTTCTTT. Translation: CASSQTGLRTEAFF. Complete variable domain (other parts from reference TRBV7-9 and TRBJ1-1): DTGVSQNPRHKITKRGQNVTFRCDPISEHNRLYWYRQTLGQGPEFLTYFQNEAQLEKSRLLSDRFSAERPKGSFSTLEIQRTEQGDSAMYLCASSQTGLRTEAFFGQGTRLTVV.

In its sample, this clonotype was seen many times. The rearrangement uses TRBV12-3 or TRBV12-4 and TRBJ2-2; 7 nucleotides agree with TRBD2. The CDR3 loop spans 16 amino acids. The trim removed 5 bases at V and 1 base at J, leaving 7 bases unmatched. The CDR3 region has the DNA TGTGCCAGCAGTCAATCCGGGACTAAGAACACCGGGGAGCTGTTTTTT. This gives the protein CASSQSGTKNTGELFF.

This clonotype was seen only a few times. The chain couples TRBV29-1 to TRBJ2-6; D perhaps matches TRBD1 (5 bases). V was clipped by 6 bases and J by 1 base, with 19 bases between them. Germline V gives CDR1 SQVTM, CDR2 ANQGSEA. This CDR3 is 17 amino acids long. For the CDR3, the DNA is TGCAGCGTCCCCGGGCAGGGTGAAAGGTCTGGGGCCAACGTCCTGACTTTC. Protein product: CSVPGQGERSGANVLTF.

This clonotype was observed many times. The chain combines TRBV28 with TRBJ2-7; no firm D call. The germline CDR1 and CDR2 sequences are MDHEN and SYDVKM. This CDR3 comprises 15 residues. Trimming pared 0 bases from V and 0 bases from J, leaving 9 bases between. CDR3 coding DNA: TGTGCCAGCAGTTTATGGGGTAGGGCCTCCTACGAGCAGTACTTC. This sequence encodes CASSLWGRASYEQYF.

This clonotype has at least ten counts. The chain is built from TRBV12-5 and TRBJ2-1; 8 bases line up with TRBD2. Germline trimming cut 5 bases from V and 5 bases from J; bases unmatched to any gene: 8. Germline CDR1 and CDR2: LGHNT and FRNRAP. The CDR3 extends over 15 amino acids. In nucleotides, the CDR3 is TGTGCTAGTGGTACCGTAGCGGGAAGCGACAATGAGCAGTTCTTC. This codes for CASGTVAGSDNEQFF.

The table lists this clonotype with many counts. V and J are TRBV5-1 and TRBJ1-1, with a tentative D call TRBD1 (5 bases). The CDR3 is 14 amino acids. The germline V and J ends were trimmed by 1 base and 0 bases, with 7 bases remaining between them. Looked up from germline, CDR1 is SGHRS and CDR2 is YFSETQ. The CDR3, as DNA: TGCGCCAGCAGCTTGCGACAGTTGAACACTGAAGCTTTCTTT. It codes for CASSLRQLNTEAFF.